This T cell receptor beta chain was recovered during a study of cytomegalovirus exposure and HLA in healthy donors. Study-level background: The 100 to 150 validation repertoires and the 666 first-cohort repertoires shared a platform, a later analysis reported. The study's findings and limits: Whilst most TCR sequences proved rare, a subset of public TCRs occurred across many donors.

V lost 4 bases, J lost 5 bases, and 8 bases lay in between. Germline V gene data show CDR1 as SNHLY and CDR2 as FYNNEI. The CDR3 covers 13 residues. Method: immunoSEQ multiplex PCR; TCRdb's copy keeps in-frame clones and lacks some. The sample lists about 140,000 clones, 80% to 90% seen once, with approximately 8.5% in the top ten. Remarks on this clone: Its antigen is as yet unknown.

This rearrangement joins TRBV2 to TRBJ1-4; D not resolved. This clonotype was obtained from a young woman in good health and CMV-seropositive. Sequencing used PBMCs. The CDR3 DNA sequence: TGTGCCAGCAGTGGTACAGAAAATGAAAAACTGTTTTTT. Protein product: CASSGTENEKLFF.